This is a list of T cell receptor beta chains from one sample in a study of T cell responses to AZD1222 COVID-19 vaccine. Measured with immunoSEQ multiplex PCR; TCRdb has only the in-frame clones, and not every one. The sample lists some 150,000 clones, 85% to 95% occurring once. This sample comprised peripheral blood, obtained on day 0 of AZD1222 vaccination. All receptors derive from an adult in good health. The CDR3 runs from the conserved cysteine through the conserved F or W. A D gene is named only where the DNA matches it firmly. Where a row states a size, it is once, few, many or the class of an expanded clone; other rows omit it.

J gene: TRBJ1-3
D gene: TRBD1
clone size: few
V gene: TRBV5-1
CDR3 protein: CASSYRDRADTIYF
CDR3 DNA: TGCGCCAGCAGCTACCGGGACAGGGCGGACACCATATATTTT

J gene: TRBJ1-1
D gene: -
clone size: -
V gene: TRBV21-1
CDR3 protein: CASSKGQGSTEAFF
CDR3 DNA: TGTGCCAGCAGCAAAGGACAGGGGAGCACTGAAGCTTTCTTT

J gene: TRBJ1-5
D gene: -
clone size: -
V gene: TRBV6-5
CDR3 protein: CASSQSGGQPQHF
CDR3 DNA: TGTGCCAGCAGTCAGTCGGGCGGTCAGCCCCAGCATTTT

J gene: TRBJ1-1
D gene: -
clone size: -
V gene: TRBV7-9
CDR3 protein: CASSPRGRSNTEAFF
CDR3 DNA: TGTGCCAGCAGCCCAAGGGGAAGGTCGAACACTGAAGCTTTCTTT

J gene: TRBJ2-1
D gene: -
clone size: once
V gene: TRBV7-9
CDR3 protein: CASSFFPRAQWKRNEQFF
CDR3 DNA: TGTGCCAGCAGCTTTTTCCCGAGGGCCCAGTGGAAAAGGAATGAGCAGTTCTTC

J gene: TRBJ2-1
D gene: -
clone size: -
V gene: TRBV18
CDR3 protein: CASSPPPGGPNEQFF
CDR3 DNA: TGTGCCAGCTCACCACCCCCAGGCGGGCCTAATGAGCAGTTCTTC

J gene: TRBJ1-2
D gene: -
clone size: -
V gene: TRBV19
CDR3 protein: CASSIWLEQNYGYTF
CDR3 DNA: TGTGCCAGTAGTATTTGGCTTGAGCAGAACTATGGCTACACCTTC

J gene: TRBJ1-5
D gene: -
clone size: -
V gene: TRBV27
CDR3 protein: CASSFIPNQPQHF
CDR3 DNA: TGTGCCAGCAGTTTCATCCCCAATCAGCCCCAGCATTTT

J gene: TRBJ2-2
D gene: -
clone size: -
V gene: TRBV6-6
CDR3 protein: CASSLRDHDAGGELFF
CDR3 DNA: TGTGCCAGCAGCCTCCGGGACCATGATGCGGGCGGGGAGCTGTTTTTT

J gene: TRBJ1-4
D gene: TRBD1
clone size: -
V gene: TRBV4-1
CDR3 protein: CASSQVQGDSGEKLFF
CDR3 DNA: TGCGCCAGCAGCCAAGTCCAAGGGGACAGTGGGGAAAAACTGTTTTTT

J gene: TRBJ1-2
D gene: -
clone size: -
V gene: TRBV30
CDR3 protein: CASSRINYGYTF
CDR3 DNA: TGTGCCAGCTCCAGGATTAACTATGGCTACACCTTC

J gene: TRBJ1-3
D gene: -
clone size: -
V gene: TRBV9
CDR3 protein: CASSVGGTSGNTIYF
CDR3 DNA: TGTGCCAGCAGCGTAGGGGGAACCTCTGGAAACACCATATATTTT

J gene: TRBJ2-3
D gene: -
clone size: -
V gene: TRBV5-1
CDR3 protein: CASSLRWSDSALGTQYF
CDR3 DNA: TGCGCCAGCAGCTTGAGGTGGAGCGACTCGGCTTTGGGGACGCAGTATTTT

J gene: TRBJ1-2
D gene: -
clone size: -
V gene: TRBV19
CDR3 protein: CASKTTSNYGYTF
CDR3 DNA: TGTGCCAGTAAAACGACGTCTAACTATGGCTACACCTTC

J gene: TRBJ2-2
D gene: TRBD2
clone size: -
V gene: TRBV7-2
CDR3 protein: CASSLIGTRNTGELFF
CDR3 DNA: TGTGCCAGCAGCTTAATTGGGACTAGGAACACCGGGGAGCTGTTTTTT

J gene: TRBJ1-2
D gene: -
clone size: -
V gene: TRBV5-8
CDR3 protein: CASSLIPRAPYTF
CDR3 DNA: TGTGCCAGCAGTCTCATCCCCAGGGCTCCCTACACCTTC

J gene: TRBJ1-1
D gene: TRBD1
clone size: -
V gene: TRBV5-8
CDR3 protein: CASSLDRAYEAFF
CDR3 DNA: TGTGCCAGCAGCCTCGACAGGGCGTATGAAGCTTTCTTT

J gene: TRBJ1-4
D gene: -
clone size: -
V gene: TRBV5-6
CDR3 protein: CASSLGRGFNEKLFF
CDR3 DNA: TGTGCCAGCAGCTTGGGGAGGGGATTTAATGAAAAACTGTTTTTT

J gene: TRBJ2-3
D gene: -
clone size: -
V gene: TRBV11-2
CDR3 protein: CASSLGSGQSWDTQYF
CDR3 DNA: TGTGCCAGCAGCTTAGGATCGGGACAAAGCTGGGATACGCAGTATTTT

J gene: TRBJ1-2
D gene: -
clone size: -
V gene: TRBV4-1
CDR3 protein: CASSPPRAGGYGYTF
CDR3 DNA: TGCGCCAGCAGCCCACCGAGGGCAGGCGGCTATGGCTACACCTTC

J gene: TRBJ2-1
D gene: -
clone size: -
V gene: TRBV6-4
CDR3 protein: CASSDSSANPNEQFF
CDR3 DNA: TGTGCCAGCAGTGACTCTTCAGCGAACCCCAATGAGCAGTTCTTC

J gene: TRBJ2-2
D gene: TRBD2
clone size: -
V gene: TRBV28
CDR3 protein: CASSTGGADTGELFF
CDR3 DNA: TGTGCCAGCAGTACCGGGGGGGCGGACACCGGGGAGCTGTTTTTT

J gene: TRBJ1-2
D gene: -
clone size: once
V gene: TRBV28
CDR3 protein: CASSYSTNYGYTF
CDR3 DNA: TGTGCCAGCAGTTATTCGACTAACTATGGCTACACCTTC

J gene: TRBJ2-2
D gene: -
clone size: -
V gene: TRBV6-4
CDR3 protein: CASSEVSVSGELFF
CDR3 DNA: TGTGCCAGCAGTGAAGTATCAGTATCCGGGGAGCTGTTTTTT

J gene: TRBJ1-1
D gene: TRBD1
clone size: once
V gene: TRBV5-4
CDR3 protein: CASEGQGGTEAFF
CDR3 DNA: TGTGCCAGCGAAGGACAGGGGGGGACTGAAGCTTTCTTT

J gene: TRBJ2-7
D gene: -
clone size: -
V gene: TRBV12-3/TRBV12-4
CDR3 protein: CASSSDTRYEQYF
CDR3 DNA: TGTGCCAGCAGTTCTGACACACGGTACGAGCAGTACTTC

J gene: TRBJ1-1
D gene: -
clone size: once
V gene: TRBV5-4
CDR3 protein: CASRTDRNTEAFF
CDR3 DNA: TGTGCCAGCAGAACTGACAGGAACACTGAAGCTTTCTTT

J gene: TRBJ2-3
D gene: -
clone size: -
V gene: TRBV11-3
CDR3 protein: CASSSPYKASRTDTQYF
CDR3 DNA: TGTGCCAGCAGCTCCCCATACAAAGCCTCTCGCACAGATACGCAGTATTTT

J gene: TRBJ2-1
D gene: TRBD2
clone size: -
V gene: TRBV29-1
CDR3 protein: CSVEALGSGANNEQFF
CDR3 DNA: TGCAGCGTTGAAGCCCTTGGTAGCGGGGCTAACAATGAGCAGTTCTTC

J gene: TRBJ1-5
D gene: -
clone size: -
V gene: TRBV19
CDR3 protein: CASSHRGGRRFIQPQHF
CDR3 DNA: TGTGCCAGTAGTCACCGGGGGGGCCGCCGTTTCATCCAGCCCCAGCATTTT

J gene: TRBJ2-3
D gene: -
clone size: -
V gene: TRBV6-1
CDR3 protein: CASSGSDTTSTDTQYF
CDR3 DNA: TGTGCCAGCAGTGGGTCGGACACTACTAGCACAGATACGCAGTATTTT

J gene: TRBJ2-7
D gene: -
clone size: -
V gene: TRBV6-5
CDR3 protein: CASYPRVSSYEQYF
CDR3 DNA: TGTGCCAGCTACCCCCGAGTTTCTTCCTACGAGCAGTACTTC

J gene: TRBJ1-5
D gene: -
clone size: -
V gene: TRBV19
CDR3 protein: CASSRVLINQPQHF
CDR3 DNA: TGTGCCAGTTCTCGAGTTCTAATCAATCAGCCCCAGCATTTT

J gene: TRBJ1-4
D gene: -
clone size: -
V gene: TRBV7-2
CDR3 protein: CASSRAGSQGEKLFF
CDR3 DNA: TGTGCCAGCAGTAGGGCCGGGTCCCAAGGGGAAAAACTGTTTTTT

J gene: TRBJ1-2
D gene: -
clone size: -
V gene: TRBV5-4
CDR3 protein: CASSLPSNYGYTF
CDR3 DNA: TGTGCCAGCAGCTTGCCGTCTAACTATGGCTACACCTTC

J gene: TRBJ2-7
D gene: -
clone size: once
V gene: TRBV28
CDR3 protein: CASSFSDSYEQYF
CDR3 DNA: TGTGCCAGCAGTTTCTCTGACAGCTACGAGCAGTACTTC

J gene: TRBJ1-3
D gene: -
clone size: few
V gene: TRBV18
CDR3 protein: CASSLGRSGNTIYF
CDR3 DNA: TGTGCCAGCTCACTCGGACGCTCTGGAAACACCATATATTTT

J gene: TRBJ2-7
D gene: -
clone size: once
V gene: TRBV6-5
CDR3 protein: CASSYREQAYEQYF
CDR3 DNA: TGTGCCAGCAGTTACCGGGAGCAAGCCTACGAGCAGTACTTC

J gene: TRBJ2-7
D gene: TRBD1
clone size: -
V gene: TRBV5-4
CDR3 protein: CASSPTGTGSYEQYF
CDR3 DNA: TGTGCCAGCAGCCCAACCGGGACAGGGTCCTACGAGCAGTACTTC

J gene: TRBJ2-5
D gene: -
clone size: -
V gene: TRBV10-3
CDR3 protein: CAISELEETQYF
CDR3 DNA: TGTGCCATCAGTGAGTTGGAAGAGACCCAGTACTTC

J gene: TRBJ2-7
D gene: -
clone size: -
V gene: TRBV7-9
CDR3 protein: CASSPISAYEQYF
CDR3 DNA: TGTGCCAGCAGCCCGATTTCCGCCTACGAGCAGTACTTC